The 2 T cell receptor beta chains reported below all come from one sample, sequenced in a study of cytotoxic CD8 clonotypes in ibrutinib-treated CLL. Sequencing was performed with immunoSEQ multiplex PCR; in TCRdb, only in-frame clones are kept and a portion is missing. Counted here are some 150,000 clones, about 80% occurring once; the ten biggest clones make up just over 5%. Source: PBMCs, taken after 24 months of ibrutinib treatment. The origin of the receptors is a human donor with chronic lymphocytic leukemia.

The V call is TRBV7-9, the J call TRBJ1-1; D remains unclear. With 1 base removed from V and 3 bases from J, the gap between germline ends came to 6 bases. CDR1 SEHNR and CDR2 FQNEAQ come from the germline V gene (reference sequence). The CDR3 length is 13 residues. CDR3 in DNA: TGTGCCAGCAGCTTAGATGGGGACACTGAAGCTTTCTTT. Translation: CASSLDGDTEAFF.

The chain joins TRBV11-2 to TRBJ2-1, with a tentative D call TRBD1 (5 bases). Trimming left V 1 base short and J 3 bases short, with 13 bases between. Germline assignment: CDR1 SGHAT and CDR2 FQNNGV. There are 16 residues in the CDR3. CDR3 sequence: CASSLGGSNLYNEQFF. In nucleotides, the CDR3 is TGTGCCAGCAGCTTAGGGGGCTCTAACCTCTACAATGAGCAGTTCTTC. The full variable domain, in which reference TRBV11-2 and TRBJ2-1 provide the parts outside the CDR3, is EAGVAQSPRYKIIEKRQSVAFWCNPISGHATLYWYQQILGQGPKLLIQFQNNGVVDDSQLPKDRFSAERLKGVDSTLKIQPAKLEDSAVYLCASSLGGSNLYNEQFFGPGTRLTVL.